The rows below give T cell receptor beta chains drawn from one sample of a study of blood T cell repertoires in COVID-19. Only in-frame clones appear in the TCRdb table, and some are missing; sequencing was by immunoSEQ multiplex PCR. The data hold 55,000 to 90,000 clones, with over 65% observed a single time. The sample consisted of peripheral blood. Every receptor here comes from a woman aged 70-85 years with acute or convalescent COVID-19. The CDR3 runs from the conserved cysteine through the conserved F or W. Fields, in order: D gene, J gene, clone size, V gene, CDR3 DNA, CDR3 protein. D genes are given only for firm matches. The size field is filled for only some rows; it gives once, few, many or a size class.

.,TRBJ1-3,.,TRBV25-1,TGTGCCAGCAGCGAGACAGCTTCTGGAAACACCATATATTTT,CASSETASGNTIYF
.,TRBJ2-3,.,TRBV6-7,TGTGCCAGCGAAATTTGGGGGGGCCTCCCAGATACGCAGTATTTT,CASEIWGGLPDTQYF
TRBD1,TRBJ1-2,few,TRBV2,TGTGCCAGCAGTCTTCAGGGGGCTGGGTATGGCTACACCTTC,CASSLQGAGYGYTF
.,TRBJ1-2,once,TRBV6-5,TGTGCCAGCCCCACGGGAGGGCGGTCCTATGGCTACACCTTC,CASPTGGRSYGYTF
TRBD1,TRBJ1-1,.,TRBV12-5,TGTGCTAGTGGTCTCGGACAGGGCGGCAGGAACACTGAAGCTTTCTTT,CASGLGQGGRNTEAFF
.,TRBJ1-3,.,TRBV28,TGTGCCAGCAGTCTAAGGAGGTATGGTGACACCATATATTTT,CASSLRRYGDTIYF
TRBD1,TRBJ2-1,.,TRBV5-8,TGTGCCAGCAGCTCTACGGGACAGTCCCTCTACAATGAGCAGTTCTTC,CASSSTGQSLYNEQFF
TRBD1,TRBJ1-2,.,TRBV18,TGTGCCAGCTCACCTCGGACAGGGCCTAACTATGGCTACACCTTC,CASSPRTGPNYGYTF
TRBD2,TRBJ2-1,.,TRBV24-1,TGTGCCACCAGTGACCCCCGACTAGCCTCCTACAATGAGCAGTTCTTC,CATSDPRLASYNEQFF
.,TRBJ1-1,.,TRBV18,TGTGCCAGCTCACCCTCGATTGCAGGGGATGACACTGAAGCTTTCTTT,CASSPSIAGDDTEAFF
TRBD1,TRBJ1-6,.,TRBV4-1,TGCGCCAGCAGCCAAGAGGTCAGTCTGGACAGGGATTCACCCCTCCACTTT,CASSQEVSLDRDSPLHF
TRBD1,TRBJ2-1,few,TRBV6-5,TGTGCCAGCAGTCTGACAGGGAACAATGAGCAGTTCTTC,CASSLTGNNEQFF
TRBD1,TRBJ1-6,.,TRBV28,TGTGCCAGCGCCCCCGGGACAGGGGCTTCACCCCTCCACTTT,CASAPGTGASPLHF
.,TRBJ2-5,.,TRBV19,TGTGCCAGTAGTAGACAGGATGCGACCCAGTACTTC,CASSRQDATQYF
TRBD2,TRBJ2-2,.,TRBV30,TGTGCCTGGAGCGTCTTGGGACTAGCGGGTGCGAACACCGGGGAGCTGTTTTTT,CAWSVLGLAGANTGELFF
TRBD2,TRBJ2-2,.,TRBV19,TGTGCCAGTAGTATATCTCGGAGCGGGATACGCGCCGGGGAGCTGTTTTTT,CASSISRSGIRAGELFF
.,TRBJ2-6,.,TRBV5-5,TGTGCCAGCAGCTTGGGAACCGGGGTCTCTGGGGCCAACGTCCTGACTTTC,CASSLGTGVSGANVLTF
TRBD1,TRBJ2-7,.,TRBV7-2,TGTGCCAGCAGCTCTCGGACAGGGGCCAGCTACGAGCAGTACTTC,CASSSRTGASYEQYF
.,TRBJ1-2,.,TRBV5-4,TGTGCCAGCAGCCTACGGGGTGTTCGTGGCTACACCTTC,CASSLRGVRGYTF
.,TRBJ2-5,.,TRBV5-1,TGCGCCAGCAGCCCCAGAATCCCGGGGGAGACCCAGTACTTC,CASSPRIPGETQYF
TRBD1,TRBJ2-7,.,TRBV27,TGTGCCAGCAGTTCAACAGGGGGCGAGCAGTACTTC,CASSSTGGEQYF
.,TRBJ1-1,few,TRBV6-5,TGTGCCAGCACCAGGGATTCGGGCGCTGAAGCTTTCTTT,CASTRDSGAEAFF
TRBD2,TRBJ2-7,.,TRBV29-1,TGCAGCGTTGGACTAGCGGGGTCTTACGGTCAGCAGTACTTC,CSVGLAGSYGQQYF
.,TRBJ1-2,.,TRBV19,TGTGCCAGTAGCCAGGGAACTGGGTCGAAAGGCTACACCTTC,CASSQGTGSKGYTF
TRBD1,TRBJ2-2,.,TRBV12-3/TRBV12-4,TGTGCCAGCAGGGGGACAGTCACCGGGGAGCTGTTTTTT,CASRGTVTGELFF
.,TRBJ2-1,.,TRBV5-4,TGTGCCAGCTCCGACAGAGGACCCTCCAATGAGCAGTTCTTC,CASSDRGPSNEQFF
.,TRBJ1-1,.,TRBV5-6,TGTGCCAGCAGCGCTTTAACCGGGACACCGATCCGGGACACTGAAGCTTTCTTT,CASSALTGTPIRDTEAFF
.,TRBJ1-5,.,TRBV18,TGTGCCAGCTCACCAGGGTTAGGAGTGGGTCAGCCCCAGCATTTT,CASSPGLGVGQPQHF
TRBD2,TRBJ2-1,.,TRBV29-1,TGCAGCGTTGTCGGGGGGGGGAATAGGAATGAGCAGTTCTTC,CSVVGGGNRNEQFF
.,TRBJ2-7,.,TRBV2,TGTGCCAGCAGTGAAGCGCGCCAAACGGGGGAGCAGTACTTC,CASSEARQTGEQYF
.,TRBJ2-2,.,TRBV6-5,TGTGCCAGCAGTCGGACTTCTAGAGCCACCGGGGAGCTGTTTTTT,CASSRTSRATGELFF
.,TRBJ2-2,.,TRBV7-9,TGTGCCAGCAGCTTCGGACAGAACACCGGGGAGCTGTTTTTT,CASSFGQNTGELFF
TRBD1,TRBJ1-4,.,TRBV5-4,TGTGCCAGCAGCTTGGACCCAGGGGGCGTTCCCGAAAAACTGTTTTTT,CASSLDPGGVPEKLFF
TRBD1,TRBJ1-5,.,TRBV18,TGTGCCAGCTCAGCCGATCGACAGGGGAGCAATCAGCCCCAGCATTTT,CASSADRQGSNQPQHF
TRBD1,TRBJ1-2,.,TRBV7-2,TGTGCCAGCAGTATTACAGGGGCCTATGGCTACACCTTC,CASSITGAYGYTF
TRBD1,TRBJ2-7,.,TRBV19,TGTGCCAGTAGTAGCACTCCCACAGGGGGCGGAAACGAGCAGTACTTC,CASSSTPTGGGNEQYF
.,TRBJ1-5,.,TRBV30,TGTGCCTGGAGTGTAGGGGCAGGGGCTAATCAGCCCCAGCATTTT,CAWSVGAGANQPQHF
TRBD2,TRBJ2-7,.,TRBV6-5,TGTGCCAGCAGTTATAGCGGGGGGGCTCTCTACGAGCAGTACTTC,CASSYSGGALYEQYF
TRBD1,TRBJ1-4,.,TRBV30,TGTGCCTGGACATATTCGGACAGGGGTGGAGAAAAACTGTTTTTT,CAWTYSDRGGEKLFF
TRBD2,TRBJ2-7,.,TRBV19,TGTGCCAGTAGTACAATAGCGGGAGCAGCTGAGCAGTACTTC,CASSTIAGAAEQYF
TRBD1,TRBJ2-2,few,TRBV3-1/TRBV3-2,TGTGCCAGCAGCCTCAGACAGGGGGGCCGGGGCACCGGGGAGCTGTTTTTT,CASSLRQGGRGTGELFF
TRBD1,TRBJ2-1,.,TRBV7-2,TGTGCCAGCAGCCTCGACAGGGGCTACTACAATGAGCAGTTCTTC,CASSLDRGYYNEQFF
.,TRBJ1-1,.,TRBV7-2,TGTGCCAGCAGCTTAGTGTCAGTTTACACGAACACTGAAGCTTTCTTT,CASSLVSVYTNTEAFF
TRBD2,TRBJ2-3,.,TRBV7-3,TGTGCCAGCAGCCCCCTAGCGGGAGGGCCGGTTAACACAGATACGCAGTATTTT,CASSPLAGGPVNTDTQYF
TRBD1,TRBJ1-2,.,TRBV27,TGTGCCAGCAGTTTATCGGGGACAGGGAACTATGGCTACACCTTC,CASSLSGTGNYGYTF